One and the same sample provided the 29 T cell receptor beta chains below, sequenced in a study of control samples from healthy donors and cancer patients. Measured with immunoSEQ multiplex PCR; TCRdb has only the in-frame clones, and not every one. Among roughly 100,000 clones, 92% were seen once, and the ten largest hold under 2.5%. The specimen was blood. The receptor source for this set is a woman aged 18-29 years in good health.

The rearrangement joins TRBV5-8 to TRBJ2-2; perhaps TRBD2 as D (6 bases). CDR1 SGHTS and CDR2 YDEGEE come from the germline V gene. V was cut by 3 bases and J by 6 bases, with 24 bases left in between. The CDR3 has 18 amino acids. The CDR3 bases are TGTGCCAGCAGCTGGCTTGGGACCGGGAGTGCGTTCTCCGGGGAGCTGTTTTTT. Amino acids: CASSWLGTGSAFSGELFF.

J is TRBJ2-7 and V is TRBV11-2; D is perhaps TRBD2 (5 bases). Trimming removed 5 bases at V and 2 bases at J, with 13 bases between. CDR1 is SGHAT and CDR2 is FQNNGV in the germline V gene. CDR3 size: 14 residues. CDR3 residues: CASSLQTGTYEQYF. CDR3 coding DNA: TGTGCCAGCAGCCTCCAGACGGGAACCTACGAGCAGTACTTC.

V and J are TRBV2 and TRBJ2-1; the D is unclear. Germline loops: CDR1 SNHLY, CDR2 FYNNEI. Trimming removed 5 bases at V and 2 bases at J, with 13 bases between. The CDR3 spans 15 residues. The CDR3 loop is CASSKHIQTYNEQFF. The CDR3, as DNA: TGTGCCAGCAGTAAACATATCCAGACCTACAATGAGCAGTTCTTC. Full variable domain (rest looked up from reference TRBV2 and TRBJ2-1): EPEVTQTPSHQVTQMGQEVILRCVPISNHLYFYWYRQILGQKVEFLVSFYNNEISEKSEIFDDQFSVERPDGSNFTLKIRSTKLEDSAMYFCASSKHIQTYNEQFFGPGTRLTVL.

The gene calls are TRBV29-1 and TRBJ2-1; 8 nucleotides agree with TRBD2. J lost 5 bases, V lost 3 bases, and 6 bases had no gene match. The CDR3 covers 14 residues. Germline-derived CDR1 and CDR2 are SQVTM and ANQGSEA. The CDR3 here is CSVDGLAGDNEQFF. The CDR3 DNA is TGCAGCGTTGACGGCCTAGCGGGTGACAATGAGCAGTTCTTC.

Here the CDR3 DNA reads TGTGCCAGTAGGAGGGACAGGGGGCGCGGGGGCTACAATGAGCAGTTCTTC. Its protein product is CASRRDRGRGGYNEQFF. The chain links TRBV19 to TRBJ2-1; 12 nucleotides line up with TRBD1. With 6 bases clipped from V and 3 bases from J, the junction kept 9 bases outside the gene matches. CDR1 LNHDA and CDR2 SQIVND come from the germline V gene (reference sequence). The CDR3 totals 17 residues.

With respect to this clone: The junction shows a germline mismatch at one end, possibly a read error. The chain combines TRBV10-3 with TRBJ2-2; possibly TRBD2 for D (5 bases). The V gene's germline CDR1 is ENHRY and CDR2 SYGVKD. This CDR3 comprises 12 residues. Here the CDR3 reads CAISETTGELFF. The CDR3 coding sequence is TGTGCCATCAGTGAGACGACCGGGGAACTGTTTTTT.

V usage is TRBV11-3 and J usage is TRBJ2-1; TRBD2 agrees at 8 bases. Germline CDR1 SGHNT, CDR2 YENEEA. V lost 5 bases and J lost 5; bases outside the gene matches: 8. The CDR3 is 15 amino acids. The DNA of the CDR3 is TGTGCCAGCAGCGGGATCGGGCGGGAGGACAATGAGCAGTTCTTC. As protein: CASSGIGREDNEQFF.

This chain links TRBV6-5 with TRBJ1-3; weak D call: TRBD1 (5 bases). Germline-derived CDR1 and CDR2 are MNHEY and SVGAGI. The CDR3 spans 14 residues. Between the trimmed V and J ends, which lost 2 bases and 2 bases, there was a span of 7 bases. CDR3 loop: CASSYGTAGNTIYF. DNA of the CDR3: TGTGCCAGCAGTTACGGGACGGCTGGAAACACCATATATTTT.

V and J are TRBV7-9 and TRBJ1-4, with 7 bases aligning to TRBD1. The CDR3 contains 15 residues. Per germline, CDR1 SEHNR and CDR2 FQNEAQ (reference sequence). Trimming at V came to 1 base and at J to 4 bases, leaving 3 bases not matched to a gene. The CDR3, as DNA: TGTGCCAGCAGCTTAGGCGACAGGGATAATGAAAAACTGTTTTTT. This codes for CASSLGDRDNEKLFF.

The chain has TRBV18 and TRBJ1-1; D unresolved. CDR3 length: 12 amino acids. The V and J ends lost 4 bases and 1 base respectively, with 4 bases between them. CDR1 is KGHSH, CDR2 LQKENI, per germline. Here the CDR3 DNA reads TGTGCCAGCTCACTCTGGAACACTGAAGCTTTCTTT. As protein: CASSLWNTEAFF. Variable domain in full (rest from reference TRBV18 and TRBJ1-1): NAGVMQNPRHLVRRRGQEARLRCSPMKGHSHVYWYRQLPEEGLKFMVYLQKENIIDESGMPKERFSAEFPKEGPSILRIQQVVRGDSAAYFCASSLWNTEAFFGQGTRLTVV.

Of note for this clone: Other DNA sequences of this sample code for an identical CDR3. V and J are TRBV5-4 and TRBJ1-5; 7 bases are shared with TRBD1. Germline trimming cut 1 base from V and 4 bases from J; bases unmatched to any gene: 8. The CDR3 totals 16 residues. CDR1 is SGHNT and CDR2 is YYREEE in the germline V gene (reference sequence). Written as DNA, the CDR3 is TGTGCCAGCAGCTTGTGGGACAGCCCAAATAATCAGCCCCAGCATTTT. Encoded protein: CASSLWDSPNNQPQHF.

The rearrangement joins TRBV5-1 to TRBJ2-3; 11 nucleotides line up with TRBD2. This CDR3 is 15 amino acids long. The germline V gene encodes CDR1 SGHRS and CDR2 YFSETQ. V was clipped by 3 bases and J by 6 bases; unmatched bases: 6. The CDR3 DNA reads as TGCGCCAGCAGCTCCTTAGCGGGAGGGCGGGATACGCAGTATTTT. This translates into CASSSLAGGRDTQYF.

V gene TRBV14 combines with J gene TRBJ1-3; D is unresolved. The CDR3 covers 13 residues. The V end was cut by 0 bases, the J end by 4 bases, with 4 bases between. The germline CDR1 and CDR2 sequences are SGHDN and FVKESK. CDR3 residues: CASSQEVGNTIYF. The CDR3 DNA reads as TGTGCCAGCAGCCAAGAAGTCGGAAACACCATATATTTT.

The CDR3 DNA reads as TGCGCCAGCATAGGGCCGACCGGGGAGCTGTTTTTT. It translates to CASIGPTGELFF. The J gene is TRBJ2-2, the V gene TRBV10-2, with D unresolved. Germline V gene data show CDR1 as WSHSY and CDR2 as SAAADI. This CDR3 is built from 12 residues. Trimming left V 7 bases short and J 5 bases short, with 8 bases between.

To note about this clone: At the DNA level, this CDR3 is encoded by other sequences in the same sample as well. The V and J genes are TRBV6-4 and TRBJ1-5; no clear D gene. CDR1 is MRHNA and CDR2 is SNTAGT in the germline V gene. The CDR3 is made up of 13 amino acids. Trimming left V 4 bases short and J 0 bases short, with 4 bases between. The CDR3 sequence is CASSGDSNQPQHF. CDR3 in DNA: TGTGCCAGCAGTGGGGATAGCAATCAGCCCCAGCATTTT.

The chain carries TRBV5-5 and TRBJ2-1; D remains ambiguous. Germline V gene sequence: CDR1 SGHKS, CDR2 YYEKEE (reference sequence). Trimming shortened V by 0 bases and J by 4 bases, and 11 bases separated the two germline ends. The CDR3 is made up of 15 amino acids. CDR3 loop: CASSLEGWVYNEQFF. For the CDR3, the DNA is TGTGCCAGCAGCTTGGAGGGTTGGGTTTACAATGAGCAGTTCTTC. Drawing the rest from reference TRBV5-5 and TRBJ2-1, the complete variable domain is DAGVTQSPTHLIKTRGQQVTLRCSPISGHKSVSWYQQVLGQGPQFIFQYYEKEERGRGNFPDRFSARQFPNYSSELNVNALLLGDSALYLCASSLEGWVYNEQFFGPGTRLTVL.

The chain carries TRBV10-3 and TRBJ1-1; no clear D gene. There are 15 residues in the CDR3. The germline V and J ends were trimmed by 3 bases and 6 bases, with 17 bases remaining between them. CDR1 is ENHRY and CDR2 is SYGVKD in the germline V gene. The CDR3 DNA reads TGTGCCATCAGTGAAGGGCAGTTCATACGGGCTGAAGCTTTCTTT. Protein: CAISEGQFIRAEAFF.

The chain links TRBV7-9 to TRBJ2-1, with D possibly matching TRBD1 (7 bases). V was pared by 5 bases and J by 7 bases, with 24 bases between. Germline CDR1 reads SEHNR; CDR2 reads FQNEAQ (reference sequence). The CDR3 spans 17 residues. As DNA, the CDR3 is TGTGCCAGCAGCCCTACGTTCATTAAGACAGGGAGGAATGAGCAGTTCTTC. Translating gives CASSPTFIKTGRNEQFF.

The rearrangement joins TRBV3-1 (or the pseudogene TRBV3-2) to TRBJ2-2; D is ambiguous. Germline assignment: CDR1 LGHDT and CDR2 YNNKEL (reference sequence). The CDR3 is 15 residues long. V lost 0 bases and J lost 1, with 6 bases in between. In DNA form, the CDR3 reads TGTGCCAGCAGCCAAGAAGAAAGGAACACCGGGGAGCTGTTTTTT. Protein: CASSQEERNTGELFF.

The chain joins TRBV28 to TRBJ1-6; possibly TRBD1 for D (6 bases). V lost 5 bases and J lost 8, with 13 bases in between. The CDR3 loop spans 14 amino acids. The germline CDR1 and CDR2 sequences are MDHEN and SYDVKM. In nucleotides, the CDR3 is TGTGCCAGCAGTACAGGGCCTACATATTCACCCCTCCACTTT. Translation gives CASSTGPTYSPLHF.

The rearrangement uses TRBV24-1 and TRBJ2-3; 7 bases line up with TRBD1. The germline CDR1 and CDR2 sequences are KGHDR and SFDVKD. The CDR3 is 16 amino acids. Losses at the gene ends were 1 base for V and 0 bases for J; bases not matched to a gene: 3. CDR3 bases: TGTGCCACCAGTGATTTTCCACAGGGGAGCACAGATACGCAGTATTTT. It codes for CATSDFPQGSTDTQYF.

The sample holds one count of this clone. The chain carries TRBV4-1 and TRBJ1-4, with 9 bases identical to TRBD1. CDR3 length: 20 amino acids. After removal of 1 base from V and 0 bases from J, the junction contained 12 bases not matched to a gene. From germline, CDR1 is MGHRA and CDR2 YSYEKL. This CDR3 reads CASSQATSGTGLATNEKLFF. The DNA for the CDR3 is TGCGCCAGCAGCCAAGCCACATCCGGGACAGGGCTCGCAACTAATGAAAAACTGTTTTTT.

DNA for the CDR3: TGTGCCAGCAGCTCCAGCGGGGGTTTGATCGGGGAGCTGTTTTTT. As protein: CASSSSGGLIGELFF. The rearrangement links TRBV11-3 to TRBJ2-2, with 8 bases identical to TRBD2. Trimming at V came to 4 bases and at J to 7 bases, leaving 8 bases not matched to a gene. Germline V gene data show CDR1 as SGHNT and CDR2 as YENEEA. This CDR3 region has 15 residues.

This chain uses TRBV7-8 with TRBJ2-1; TRBD2 aligns across 7 bases. V lost 5 bases, J lost 9 bases, and 10 bases stayed unmatched. The CDR3 is 14 residues long. CDR1 is SGHVS and CDR2 is FQNEAQ in the germline V gene. The CDR3 region has the DNA TGTGCCAGCAGCCAAGAGCGGGAATTTAGTGAGCAGTTCTTC. Its protein product is CASSQEREFSEQFF.

The chain is built from TRBV2 and TRBJ2-2; D is unclear. Germline V gene sequence: CDR1 SNHLY, CDR2 FYNNEI. Trimming left V 3 bases short and J 3 bases short, with 8 bases between. CDR3 length: 14 amino acids. CDR3 sequence: CASSEFRDTGELFF. CDR3 coding DNA: TGTGCCAGCAGTGAGTTTCGGGACACCGGGGAGCTGTTTTTT.

The chain links TRBV19 to TRBJ2-1; D gene ambiguous. Trimming left V 5 bases short and J 4 bases short, with 6 bases between. This CDR3 has 12 amino acids. Germline V gives CDR1 LNHDA, CDR2 SQIVND (reference sequence). Here the CDR3 DNA reads TGTGCCAGTAGTCACTATTACAATGAGCAGTTCTTC. Its protein is CASSHYYNEQFF.

This sequence joins TRBV7-2 and TRBJ1-2, with 9 nucleotides matching TRBD1. Germline-derived CDR1 and CDR2 are SGHTA and FQGNSA. The CDR3 has 14 residues. The V segment lost 3 bases and the J segment 8 bases; nucleotides outside the gene matches: 7. The CDR3 is CASSLDRGSRGYTF. CDR3 coding DNA: TGTGCCAGCAGCTTGGACAGGGGAAGTAGGGGCTACACCTTC. Filled out from reference TRBV7-2 and TRBJ1-2, the complete variable domain reads GAGVSQSPSNKVTEKGKDVELRCDPISGHTALYWYRQSLGQGLEFLIYFQGNSAPDKSGLPSDRFSAERTGGSVSTLTIQRTQQEDSAVYLCASSLDRGSRGYTFGSGTRLTVV.

The rearrangement joins TRBV24-1 to TRBJ2-1; tentative D call: TRBD2 (6 bases). Germline lookup yields CDR1 KGHDR and CDR2 SFDVKD. The V end was cut by 0 bases, the J end by 3 bases, with 11 bases between. There are 16 residues in the CDR3. The CDR3: CATSDLSEGFYNEQFF. DNA of the CDR3: TGTGCCACCAGTGATTTGTCGGAGGGTTTCTACAATGAGCAGTTCTTC.

V is TRBV11-3 and J is TRBJ1-2; D is undetermined. The V end lost 0 bases, the J end lost 7 bases, and 9 bases lay between the germline ends. Looked up from germline, CDR1 is SGHNT and CDR2 is YENEEA. The CDR3 consists of 13 residues. The CDR3 sequence: CASSLDLDRGYTF. In nucleotides, the CDR3 is TGTGCCAGCAGCTTAGATCTGGACCGTGGCTACACCTTC.